A selection of T cell receptor beta chains follows, all from one sample in a study of blood T cell repertoires in COVID-19. The table came from immunoSEQ multiplex PCR; TCRdb's copy has only in-frame clones and leaves some out. The data contain almost 400,000 clones, roughly nine tenths of them singletons. Sequencing input: PBMCs or T cells enriched from blood (not recorded which). The receptors come from a woman aged 30 to 39 who had recovered from COVID-19. Both conserved end residues are trimmed from each CDR3.

J gene: TRBJ2-1
V gene: TRBV24-1
CDR3 protein: ATSGRGLTHNEQF

J gene: TRBJ1-1
V gene: TRBV21-1
CDR3 protein: ASSKGGDGGYTEAF

J gene: TRBJ2-3
V gene: TRBV5-4
CDR3 protein: ASSLDGERGGPAQY

J gene: TRBJ2-3
V gene: TRBV11-1
CDR3 protein: ASSSTTRTDTQY

J gene: TRBJ1-6
V gene: TRBV2
CDR3 protein: ASSGVGQPNFLH

J gene: TRBJ2-3
V gene: TRBV3-1/TRBV3-2
CDR3 protein: ASSQDRTGTQY

J gene: TRBJ2-7
V gene: TRBV21-1
CDR3 protein: ASTRDGGNEQY

J gene: TRBJ1-2
V gene: TRBV25-1
CDR3 protein: ASSVTGGYGYT

J gene: TRBJ1-6
V gene: TRBV29-1
CDR3 protein: SVDTGADLYNSPLH

J gene: TRBJ2-2
V gene: TRBV7-9
CDR3 protein: ASSSPSQGIDTGELF

J gene: TRBJ1-1
V gene: TRBV2
CDR3 protein: ASSVRGFLAF

J gene: TRBJ1-5
V gene: TRBV18
CDR3 protein: ASSPRQGNQPQH

J gene: TRBJ2-2
V gene: TRBV7-3
CDR3 protein: ASSQTGGGTGELF

J gene: TRBJ1-1
V gene: TRBV12-3/TRBV12-4
CDR3 protein: ASSFGLEAF

J gene: TRBJ2-5
V gene: TRBV5-6
CDR3 protein: ASSSQETQY

J gene: TRBJ1-4
V gene: TRBV2
CDR3 protein: ASSEAAGHKLF

J gene: TRBJ1-1
V gene: TRBV6-5
CDR3 protein: ASSFSGGFGTEAF

J gene: TRBJ1-5
V gene: TRBV20-1
CDR3 protein: SASFMAGGPIMSQH

J gene: TRBJ2-5
V gene: TRBV6-2/TRBV6-3
CDR3 protein: ASSPPGQGQETQY

J gene: TRBJ1-3
V gene: TRBV30
CDR3 protein: AWSGKSPGTGIGNTIY

J gene: TRBJ1-1
V gene: TRBV10-3
CDR3 protein: AISVQIMNTEAF

J gene: TRBJ1-1
V gene: TRBV15
CDR3 protein: ATSRDLQGRSTEAF

J gene: TRBJ2-1
V gene: TRBV6-6
CDR3 protein: ASSPGQVGTRSYNEQF

J gene: TRBJ1-3
V gene: TRBV18
CDR3 protein: ASKGTNSGNTIY

J gene: TRBJ2-7
V gene: TRBV6-5
CDR3 protein: ASTKLTVYEQY

J gene: TRBJ2-5
V gene: TRBV7-7
CDR3 protein: ASSLVGGREETQY

J gene: TRBJ2-3
V gene: TRBV5-1
CDR3 protein: ASSLGLGTTDTQY

J gene: TRBJ2-1
V gene: TRBV20-1
CDR3 protein: SASPTGTSGSRQF

J gene: TRBJ1-6
V gene: TRBV19
CDR3 protein: ASTGIGYSPLH

J gene: TRBJ2-1
V gene: TRBV4-1
CDR3 protein: ASSQTVPGQGPVDNEQF